The clone carrying this T cell receptor (beta chain) was seen a few times. Its antigen is not known. The data are from a study of early T cells in non-severe SARS-CoV-2 infection. Whole-study results and caveats: Anti-spike CD8 responses were favored by VDJdb matching, which missed private and CD4 specificities.

The germline V and J ends were trimmed by 6 bases and 8 bases, with 20 bases remaining between them. In germline, CDR1 is DFQATT, CDR2 SNEGSKA (reference sequence). The length of the CDR3 is 14 residues. TCRdb analysed the 5' RACE reads with MiXCR anew, one entry per CDR3 protein. The sample has 30,000 to 45,000 distinct CDR3 sequences, around 5.4% seen once. This receptor was obtained from an adult who was a healthcare worker with PCR-confirmed SARS-CoV-2 infection or an uninfected control (not recorded which). This chain connects TRBV20-1 to TRBJ2-1; a possible D gene is TRBD2 (5 bases). The sample was whole blood, taken at baseline. CDR3 nucleotide sequence: TGCAGTGCCTCAGAGGGCGGGCCTTGGGATGAGCAGTTCTTC. This gives the protein CSASEGGPWDEQFF.